Listed here are 16 T cell receptor beta chains from one sample, sequenced in a study of blood T cells in healthy people across ages. A sample-barcoded 5' primer and a J-beta primer mix were used in a second PCR of about 7 to 12 cycles. TCRdb ran MiXCR on the 5' RACE reads and lists one entry per CDR3 protein. Here the sample spans about a million distinct CDR3 sequences, under 50% being singletons. Sequenced: blood. Receptors were obtained from a man in his thirties or forties in good health.

This chain uses TRBV5-1 with TRBJ1-1; 10 bases fit TRBD1. After removal of 4 bases from V and 8 bases from J, the junction contained 5 bases not matched to a gene. The CDR3 has 13 amino acids. The germline V gene encodes CDR1 SGHRS and CDR2 YFSETQ. In nucleotides, the CDR3 is TGCGCCAGCAGCACGGGACAGGGGTTGGAAGCTTTCTTT. It translates to CASSTGQGLEAFF.

J is TRBJ2-2 and V is TRBV28; possibly TRBD1 or TRBD2 for D (5 bases each). V was cut by 3 bases and J by 0 bases, with 14 bases left in between. This CDR3 has 17 residues. Germline V lookup: CDR1 MDHEN, CDR2 SYDVKM. The chain's CDR3 is CASSFPGLGPNTGELFF. CDR3 bases: TGTGCCAGCAGTTTCCCGGGGCTGGGCCCGAACACCGGGGAGCTGTTTTTT.

V is TRBV4-1 and J is TRBJ2-3; TRBD2 matches at 13 bases. The CDR3 extends over 17 amino acids. With 3 bases clipped from V and 5 bases from J, the junction kept 8 bases outside the gene matches. Germline CDR1 MGHRA, CDR2 YSYEKL. The chain's CDR3 is CASSQRTSGGSIDTQYF. The CDR3 DNA reads TGCGCCAGCAGCCAGAGGACTAGCGGGGGAAGTATAGATACGCAGTATTTT.

Worth noting for this clonotype: A clone one base away is much larger, so this may be a read error. The V gene is TRBV7-2, the J gene TRBJ1-2; D remains ambiguous. The germline gives CDR1 SGHTA, CDR2 FQGNSA. The CDR3 is 14 residues long. CDR3 amino acids: CASSLTADFYDYTF. The CDR3 bases are TGTGCCAGCAGCTTAACGGCCGACTTCTATGACTACACCTTC.

This clonotype was observed a handful of times. The chain links TRBV27 to TRBJ2-5; D gene uncertain. With the DNA end fitting TRBJ2-7 better, the J assignment may be wrong. CDR1 is MNHEY and CDR2 is SMNVEV in the germline V gene (reference sequence). This CDR3 spans 12 amino acids. The CDR3 DNA sequence: TGTGCCAGCAGTTTTGCTGGGTACGAGCAGTACTTC. Translation: CASSFAGYEQYF.

To note about this clonotype: One junction end does not reproduce the germline sequence, and a read error may be involved. This rearrangement joins TRBV7-2 to TRBJ1-6; 7 bases line up with TRBD1. Looked up from germline, CDR1 is SGHTA and CDR2 is FQGNSA. The CDR3 contains 15 residues. The CDR3 sequence: CACSLQGPHNSPLHF. CDR3 sequence (DNA): TGTGCCTGCAGCTTACAGGGGCCCCATAATTCACCCCTCCACTTT.

This clonotype was detected many times. The chain uses TRBV6-5 and TRBJ2-5; D assignment may be TRBD1 or TRBD2 (5 bases each). Trimming removed 6 bases at V and 5 bases at J, with 10 bases between. The CDR3 spans 12 residues. Germline CDR1 MNHEY, CDR2 SVGAGI. The CDR3 loop reads CASRGTSETQYF. The DNA of the CDR3 is TGTGCCAGCAGAGGGACCTCTGAGACCCAGTACTTC.

This rearrangement joins TRBV11-1 to TRBJ2-5; D is uncertain. V was clipped by 5 bases and J by 2 bases, with 18 bases between them. This CDR3 is built from 16 residues. Per the germline V gene, CDR1 is SGHAT and CDR2 is FQDESV (reference sequence). CDR3 sequence reads: CASSPLAGSVQETQYF. CDR3 bases: TGTGCCAGCAGCCCCCTGGCAGGAAGCGTACAAGAGACCCAGTACTTC. The full variable domain, completed using reference TRBV11-1 and TRBJ2-5, is EAEVAQSPRYKITEKSQAVAFWCDPISGHATLYWYRQILGQGPELLVQFQDESVVDDSQLPKDRFSAERLKGVDSTLKIQPAELGDSAMYLCASSPLAGSVQETQYFGPGTRLLVL.

The chain links TRBV18 to TRBJ1-2; D may be TRBD1 (6 bases). The CDR3 runs 15 residues. V dropped 3 bases and J dropped 4 bases, with 15 bases sitting between them. CDR1 and CDR2 (germline): KGHSH, LQKENI. CDR3 coding DNA: TGTGCCAGCTCACCTCAAGGACAGAGAACCTATGGCTACACCTTC. Its protein is CASSPQGQRTYGYTF. Drawing the rest from reference TRBV18 and TRBJ1-2, the complete variable domain is NAGVMQNPRHLVRRRGQEARLRCSPMKGHSHVYWYRQLPEEGLKFMVYLQKENIIDESGMPKERFSAEFPKEGPSILRIQQVVRGDSAAYFCASSPQGQRTYGYTFGSGTRLTVV.

This clonotype appeared a single time. The chain joins TRBV29-1 to TRBJ1-2; the D gene is possibly TRBD1 (5 bases). CDR1 and CDR2 (germline): SQVTM, ANQGSEA. This CDR3 spans 14 amino acids. Trimming pared 6 bases from V and 1 base from J, leaving 15 bases between. CDR3 sequence reads: CSVRRPRGNYGYTF. CDR3 DNA: TGCAGCGTCAGGCGGCCAAGGGGTAACTATGGCTACACCTTC.

The chain is built from TRBV24-1 and TRBJ2-5; D is possibly TRBD2 (5 bases). Trimming took off 3 bases at V and 4 bases at J, with 17 bases between the two ends. CDR1 and CDR2 (germline): KGHDR, SFDVKD. The CDR3 has 16 amino acids. The CDR3 here is CATSDLEAGYGETQYF. The CDR3 region has the DNA TGTGCCACCAGTGATCTGGAGGCTGGCTATGGAGAGACCCAGTACTTC.

This rearrangement joins TRBV7-2 to TRBJ2-7, with 9 nucleotides matching TRBD1. CDR3 length: 16 residues. The J segment lost 2 bases and the V segment lost 2 bases, leaving 7 bases of the junction unmatched. CDR1 SGHTA and CDR2 FQGNSA come from the germline V gene. CDR3 nucleotide sequence: TGTGCCAGCAGCTTAAGGGGACAGGGTAGTACCTACGAGCAGTACTTC. Protein: CASSLRGQGSTYEQYF.

The chain couples TRBV12-3 or TRBV12-4 to TRBJ2-1, with a possible D match to TRBD1 (8 bases). Trimming pared 5 bases from V and 9 bases from J, leaving 23 bases between. CDR3 length: 16 amino acids. In DNA, the CDR3 is TGTGCCAGCAGTCGGTGGCAGGGGGCTTTAGCGGGTGAGCAGTTCTTC. This encodes CASSRWQGALAGEQFF.

This sequence joins TRBV30 and TRBJ2-4, with 9 bases matching TRBD1. Germline CDR1 GTSNPN, CDR2 SVGIG (reference sequence). The CDR3 length is 17 residues. With 6 bases clipped from V and 2 bases from J, the junction kept 14 bases outside the gene matches. For the CDR3, the DNA is TGTGCCTGCATACTAACAGGGGGCATGCTCCCCAAAAACATTCAGTACTTC. This translates into CACILTGGMLPKNIQYF.

The chain has TRBV28 and TRBJ2-7; maybe TRBD2 (6 bases). This CDR3 is built from 14 residues. Trimming removed 6 bases from V and 3 bases from J, with 15 bases in between. Germline V gene data show CDR1 as MDHEN and CDR2 as SYDVKM. The chain's CDR3 is CASSRMGGNYEQYF. In DNA, the CDR3 is TGTGCCAGCAGCCGGATGGGGGGAAACTACGAGCAGTACTTC. The variable domain in full, with the rest retrieved from reference TRBV28 and TRBJ2-7, is DVKVTQSSRYLVKRTGEKVFLECVQDMDHENMFWYRQDPGLGLRLIYFSYDVKMKEKGDIPEGYSVSREKKERFSLILESASTNQTSMYLCASSRMGGNYEQYFGPGTRLTVT.

V gene TRBV20-1 combines with J gene TRBJ2-2; TRBD1 aligns across 7 bases. The CDR3 consists of 16 residues. J gave up 0 bases and V 6 bases, and 10 bases lay outside the gene matches. In germline, CDR1 is DFQATT, CDR2 SNEGSKA (reference sequence). The CDR3 protein is CSARVDGTANTGELFF. In DNA, the CDR3 is TGCAGTGCCCGAGTCGACGGGACAGCGAACACCGGGGAGCTGTTTTTT.